This TCR beta chain was sequenced during a study of cytomegalovirus exposure and HLA in healthy donors. Broader study findings: Earlier analysis yielded a pattern in which most TCR beta V segments were productive about 90% or about 30% of the time. The authors reported that TCR beta sequences could predict HLA-A and HLA-B alleles. These predictions were accurate for most subjects in the first cohort. The study designated fewer than 200 TCR beta chains cytomegalovirus-associated. The majority of TCR sequences were rare, yet some public TCRs appeared in many donors.

A note on this clone: The antigen is unknown.

The CDR3 has 16 residues. Germline trimming cut 6 bases from V and 7 bases from J; bases unmatched to any gene: 15. Germline loops: CDR1 LNHDA, CDR2 SQIVND (reference sequence). The PCR contained 60 Vbeta and 13 Jbeta primers. Generated by immunoSEQ multiplex PCR, the TCRdb table keeps only in-frame clones and is missing some. The sample holds approximately 100,000 clones, around 80% seen once. Input material: PBMCs. V is TRBV19 and J is TRBJ2-1, with 7 positions matching TRBD2. This sequence was found in a female donor in good health and CMV-seronegative. This CDR3 reads CASSLRGVVWENEQFF. The DNA for the CDR3 is TGTGCCAGTAGCCTACGGGGGGTCGTCTGGGAAAATGAGCAGTTCTTC.